This T cell receptor beta chain was recorded in a study of blood T cell repertoires in COVID-19. Trimming removed 5 bases from V and 2 bases from J, with 17 bases in between. There are 15 residues in the CDR3. Germline V gene lookup returns CDR1 SGHRS and CDR2 YFSETQ. This clone has just one count. Generated by immunoSEQ multiplex PCR, the TCRdb table keeps only in-frame clones and is missing some. The sample lists around 160,000 clones, roughly 79% occurring once. Sequencing used peripheral blood. The chain links TRBV5-1 to TRBJ2-7; a possible D gene is TRBD2 (6 bases). This clonotype was obtained from a human donor with acute or convalescent COVID-19. The donor label of this sample is uncertain. As DNA, the CDR3 is TGCGCCAGCAGATGGGGACGGGACTTGGCCTACGAGCAGTACTTC. Translating gives CASRWGRDLAYEQYF.